Described below is a single T cell receptor (beta chain) sequence and its context. Its antigen remains unknown. CDR3 length: 16 residues. V lost 0 bases to trimming and J lost 4 bases, with 16 bases between them. The V gene's germline CDR1 is SGHNT and CDR2 YYREEE (reference sequence). Then a second PCR, running roughly 7 to 11 cycles, was carried out with a sample-barcoded 5' primer and a J-beta primer mix. A tag from a template-switch adaptor with 12 random nucleotides marked each cDNA molecule. TCRdb re-called the 5' RACE reads with MiXCR, one entry per CDR3 protein. The table includes some 1.5 million distinct CDR3 sequences, roughly 27% detected once. The data belong to a study of blood T cells in healthy people across ages. Researchers isolated at least 6.5 million PBMCs per sample. Whole-study results and caveats: Lack of knowledge of donor CMV status possibly confounded expanded clonotype changes. The study found more naive CD4+ cells and higher diversity in long-lived than aged donors.

The receptor's source is a woman aged 30 to 39 in good health. The J gene is TRBJ1-2, the V gene TRBV5-4; weak D call: TRBD1 (5 bases). Sequencing was carried out using blood. CDR3 residues: CASSLGGPGTAYGYTF. The CDR3 DNA sequence: TGTGCCAGCAGCTTGGGGGGACCCGGGACCGCCTATGGCTACACCTTC.